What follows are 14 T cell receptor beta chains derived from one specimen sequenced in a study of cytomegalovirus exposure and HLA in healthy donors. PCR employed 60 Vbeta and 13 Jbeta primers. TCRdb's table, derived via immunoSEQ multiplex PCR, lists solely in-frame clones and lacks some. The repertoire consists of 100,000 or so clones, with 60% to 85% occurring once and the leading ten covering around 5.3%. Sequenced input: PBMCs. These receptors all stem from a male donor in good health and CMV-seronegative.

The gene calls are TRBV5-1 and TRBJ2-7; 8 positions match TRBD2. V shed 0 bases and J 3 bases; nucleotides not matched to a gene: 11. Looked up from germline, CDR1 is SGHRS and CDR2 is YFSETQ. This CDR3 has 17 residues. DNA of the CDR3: TGCGCCAGCAGCTTGGCCGAAAGGGGAGCGGGGGACTACGAGCAGTACTTC. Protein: CASSLAERGAGDYEQYF. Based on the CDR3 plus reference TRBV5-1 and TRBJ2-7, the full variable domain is KAGVTQTPRYLIKTRGQQVTLSCSPISGHRSVSWYQQTPGQGLQFLFEYFSETQRNKGNFPGRFSGRQFSNSRSEMNVSTLELGDSALYLCASSLAERGAGDYEQYFGPGTRLTVT.

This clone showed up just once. This chain's CDR3 is CASSEVAGGPDTQYF. DNA for the CDR3: TGCGCCAGCAGTGAGGTGGCGGGAGGGCCAGATACGCAGTATTTT. The chain recombines TRBV10-1 with TRBJ2-3; TRBD2 matches at 9 bases. Germline trimming cut 2 bases from V and 4 bases from J; bases unmatched to any gene: 4. This CDR3 is built from 15 residues. From germline, CDR1 is WNHNN and CDR2 SYGVQD (reference sequence).

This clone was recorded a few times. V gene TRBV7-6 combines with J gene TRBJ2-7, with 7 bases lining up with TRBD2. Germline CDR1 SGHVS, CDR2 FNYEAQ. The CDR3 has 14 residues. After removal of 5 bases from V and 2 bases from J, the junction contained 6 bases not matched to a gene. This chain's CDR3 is CASSQQLAPYEQYF. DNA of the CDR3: TGTGCCAGCAGCCAGCAACTAGCGCCCTACGAGCAGTACTTC.

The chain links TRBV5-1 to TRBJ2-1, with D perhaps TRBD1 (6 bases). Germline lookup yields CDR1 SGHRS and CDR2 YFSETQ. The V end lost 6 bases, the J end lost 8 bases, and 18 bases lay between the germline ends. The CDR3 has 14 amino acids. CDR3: CASKGVAGAHEQFF. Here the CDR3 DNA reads TGCGCCAGCAAAGGAGTAGCAGGGGCTCATGAGCAGTTCTTC.

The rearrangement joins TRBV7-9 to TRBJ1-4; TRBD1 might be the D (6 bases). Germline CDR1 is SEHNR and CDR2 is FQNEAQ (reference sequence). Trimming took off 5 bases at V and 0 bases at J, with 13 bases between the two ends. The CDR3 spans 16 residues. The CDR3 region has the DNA TGTGCCAGCAGCCTATGGACAGCTGCAACTAATGAAAAACTGTTTTTT. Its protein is CASSLWTAATNEKLFF.

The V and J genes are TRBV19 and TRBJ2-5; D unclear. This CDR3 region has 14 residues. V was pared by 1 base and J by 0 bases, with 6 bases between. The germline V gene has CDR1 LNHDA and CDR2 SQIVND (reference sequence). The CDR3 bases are TGTGCCAGTAGTATAGGGCAGAACCAAGAGACCCAGTACTTC. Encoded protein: CASSIGQNQETQYF.

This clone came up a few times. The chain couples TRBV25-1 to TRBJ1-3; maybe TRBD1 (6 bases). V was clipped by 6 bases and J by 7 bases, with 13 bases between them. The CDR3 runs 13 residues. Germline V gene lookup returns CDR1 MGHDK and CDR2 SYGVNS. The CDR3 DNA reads TGTGCCAGCAGGGAGACAGGCGTTAACACCATATATTTT. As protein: CASRETGVNTIYF.

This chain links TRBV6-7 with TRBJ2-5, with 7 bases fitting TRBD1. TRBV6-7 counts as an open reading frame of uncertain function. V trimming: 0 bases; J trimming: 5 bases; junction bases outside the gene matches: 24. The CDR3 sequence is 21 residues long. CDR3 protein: CASSYSTQFWDRESPPETQYF. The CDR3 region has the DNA TGTGCCAGCAGTTACTCGACTCAGTTCTGGGACAGAGAATCACCCCCGGAGACCCAGTACTTC.

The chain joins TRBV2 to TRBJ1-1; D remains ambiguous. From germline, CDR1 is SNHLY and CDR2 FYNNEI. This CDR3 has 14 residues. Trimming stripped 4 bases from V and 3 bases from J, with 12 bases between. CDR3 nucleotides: TGTGCCAGCAGTGTGCAGGAACTTTACACTGAAGCTTTCTTT. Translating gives CASSVQELYTEAFF.

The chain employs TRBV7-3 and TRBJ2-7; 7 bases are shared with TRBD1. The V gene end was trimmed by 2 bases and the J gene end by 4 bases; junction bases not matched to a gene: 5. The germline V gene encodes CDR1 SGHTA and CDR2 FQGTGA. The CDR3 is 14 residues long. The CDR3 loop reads CASSLQGGSYEQYF. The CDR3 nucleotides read TGTGCCAGCAGCTTACAAGGGGGCTCGTACGAGCAGTACTTC.

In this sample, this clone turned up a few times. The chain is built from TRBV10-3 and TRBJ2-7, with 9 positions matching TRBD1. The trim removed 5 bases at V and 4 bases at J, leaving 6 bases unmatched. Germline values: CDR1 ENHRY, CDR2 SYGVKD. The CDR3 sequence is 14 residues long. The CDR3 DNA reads TGTGCCATCAGTCGGGACAGGGTACAATACGAGCAGTACTTC. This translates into CAISRDRVQYEQYF.

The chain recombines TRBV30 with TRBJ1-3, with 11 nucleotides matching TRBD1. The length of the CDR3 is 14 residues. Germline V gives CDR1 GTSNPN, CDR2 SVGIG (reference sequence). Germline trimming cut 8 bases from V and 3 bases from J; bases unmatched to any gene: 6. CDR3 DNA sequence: TGTGCCGAGGACAGGGGGCTTAATGGAAACACCATATATTTT. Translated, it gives CAEDRGLNGNTIYF. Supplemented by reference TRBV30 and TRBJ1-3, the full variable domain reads SQTIHQWPATLVQPVGSPLSLECTVEGTSNPNLYWYRQAAGRGLQLLFYSVGIGQISSEVPQNLSASRPQDRQFILSSKKLLLSDSGFYLCAEDRGLNGNTIYFGEGSWLTVV.

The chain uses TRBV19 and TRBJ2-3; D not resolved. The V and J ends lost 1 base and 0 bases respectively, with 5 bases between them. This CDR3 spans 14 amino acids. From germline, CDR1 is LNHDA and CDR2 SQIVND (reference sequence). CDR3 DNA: TGTGCCAGTAGTATAGGGGCCAGCACAGATACGCAGTATTTT. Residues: CASSIGASTDTQYF.

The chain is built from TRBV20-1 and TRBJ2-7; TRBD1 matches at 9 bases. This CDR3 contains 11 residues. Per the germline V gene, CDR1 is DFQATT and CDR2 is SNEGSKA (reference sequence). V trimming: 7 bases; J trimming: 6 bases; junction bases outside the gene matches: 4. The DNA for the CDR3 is TGCAGTGTACAGGGGGCTCTCGAGCAGTACTTC. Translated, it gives CSVQGALEQYF.